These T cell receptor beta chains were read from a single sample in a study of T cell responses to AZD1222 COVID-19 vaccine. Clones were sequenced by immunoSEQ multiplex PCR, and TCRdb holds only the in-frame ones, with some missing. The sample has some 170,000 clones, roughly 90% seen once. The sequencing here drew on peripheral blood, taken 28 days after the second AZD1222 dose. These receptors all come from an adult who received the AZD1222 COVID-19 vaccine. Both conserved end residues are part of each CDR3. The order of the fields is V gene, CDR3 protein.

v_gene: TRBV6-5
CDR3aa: CASSYSIDNQPQHF

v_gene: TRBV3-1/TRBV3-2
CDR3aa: CASGSGFEAFF

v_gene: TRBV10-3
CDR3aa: CAISGGVGQFIGYTF

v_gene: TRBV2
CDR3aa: CAGGHRNSGANVLTF

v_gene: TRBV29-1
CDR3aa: CSVASGTSTYEQYF

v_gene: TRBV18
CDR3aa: CASSPQTGGYGYTF

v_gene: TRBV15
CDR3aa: CATSRGRGGPRGTEAFF

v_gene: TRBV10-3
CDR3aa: CAISGGGTEAFF

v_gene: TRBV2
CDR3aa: CASRLEGIYGYTF

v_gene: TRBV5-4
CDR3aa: CASSFTGPDTQYF

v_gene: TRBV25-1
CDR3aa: CASSPLGLLGNTEAFF

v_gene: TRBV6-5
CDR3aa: CASSWSDRSSYNEQFF

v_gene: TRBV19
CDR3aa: CASRWGQGANYGYTF

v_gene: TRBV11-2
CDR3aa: CASSHRDGGAYEQYF

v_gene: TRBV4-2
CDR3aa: CASRQNRGLNMGIQYF

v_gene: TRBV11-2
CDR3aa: CASSLRQRSTDTQYF

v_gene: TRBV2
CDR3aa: CASSEAGYYEQYF

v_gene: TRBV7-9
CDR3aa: CASSFLQGTEAFF

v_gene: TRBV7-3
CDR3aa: CASSLYHRESPLHF

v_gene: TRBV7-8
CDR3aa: CASSLGYGTDLFGDNEQFF

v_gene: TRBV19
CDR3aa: CASSPRDRAFEKLFF

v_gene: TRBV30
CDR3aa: CAWSRGQGGDEQYF

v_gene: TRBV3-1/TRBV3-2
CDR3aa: CASSQIQETQYF

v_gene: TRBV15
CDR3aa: CATSTTGRGTDTQYF

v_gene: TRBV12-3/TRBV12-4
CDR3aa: CASSTGLRAGYTF

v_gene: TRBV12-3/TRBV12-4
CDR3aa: CASSLSGGPRHF

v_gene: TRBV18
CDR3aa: CASLPPGDTGELFF

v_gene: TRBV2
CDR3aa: CASSEEHEQFF

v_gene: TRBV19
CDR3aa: CASSIPEAGNTIYF

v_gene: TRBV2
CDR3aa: CASFGSRLSGYTF

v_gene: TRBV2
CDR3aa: CASSDGRGGGDTQYF

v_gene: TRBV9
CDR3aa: CASSVDRGGGGNTIYF

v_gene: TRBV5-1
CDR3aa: CASSLVGGPYNEQFF

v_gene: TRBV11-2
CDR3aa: CASSFYRGGYEQYF

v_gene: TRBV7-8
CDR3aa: CASSLDPGHSYEQYF

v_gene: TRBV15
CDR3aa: CATSRDITYEQYF

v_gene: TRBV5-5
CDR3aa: CASSLEPANYGYTF

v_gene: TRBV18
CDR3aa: CASSPARPGANVLTF

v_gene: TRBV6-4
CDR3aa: CASRSESLNYGYTF

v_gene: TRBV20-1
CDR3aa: CSARDIGEAFF

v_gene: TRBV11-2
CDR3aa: CASSSGLGELFF